The clone carrying this T cell receptor (beta chain) was recorded many times. The data stem from a study of T cell repertoires in cytomegalovirus infection. In germline, CDR1 is SEHNR, CDR2 FQNEAQ (reference sequence). V gave up 3 bases and J gave up 5 bases; unmatched junction bases: 10. This CDR3 region has 17 residues. Via MiXCR, TCRdb re-called the reads, giving one row per CDR3 protein. The repertoire holds more than 350,000 distinct CDR3 sequences, with around 32% as singletons. Sequencing was carried out using PBMCs. The gene calls are TRBV7-9 and TRBJ2-2, with TRBD2 matching over 9 bases. The sequence was collected from a human donor in good health (CMV status not recorded). Some clones in this sample may be carry-over from other donors' samples. As DNA, the CDR3 is TGTGCCAGCAGCTTCCCGGGACTAGCTCTCCGGACCGGGGAGCTGTTTTTT. It encodes CASSFPGLALRTGELFF.